The clone carrying this T cell receptor (beta chain) occurred many times. Its matching antigen is unknown. Indicated time point: sample taken at primary tumor resection. Donors were around 70 untreated early-stage non-small cell lung cancer patients. These data belong to a study of spatial heterogeneity in lung cancer. Across the whole study: Counts of TCR transcripts in tumor regions correlated strongly with a T cell module score (derived from matched bulk RNA-seq). The mean occurrence of each unique TCR and UMI combination in raw reads exceeded 9.5.

Overall study findings and caveats: The study found that expanded intratumoral alpha and beta TCR counts tracked tumor mutation counts.

Single TCR cDNA molecules each had their own unique molecular identifier. TCRdb used MiXCR to reprocess the 5' RACE reads, holding one entry per CDR3 protein. The sample lists about 25,000 distinct CDR3 sequences; approximately 9.5% were seen once. V lost 5 bases and J 2 bases, leaving 12 bases between the germline ends. There are 14 residues in the CDR3. Germline V lookup: CDR1 LNHDA, CDR2 SQIVND (reference sequence). This TCR was recovered from a male donor with early-stage non-small cell lung cancer. The rearrangement joins TRBV19 to TRBJ2-5; no firm D call. The specimen comprised lung tumor tissue, sampled at surgery. CDR3 protein: CASSPQVLQETQYF. The CDR3 DNA reads as TGTGCCAGTAGTCCTCAGGTCCTACAAGAGACCCAGTACTTC.